This T cell receptor beta chain was found in a study of metastatic and nonmetastatic thyroid tumors. Until they underwent thyroid surgery, no patient had received any treatment. This clone was recorded a few times. TCRdb reanalyzed the PCR reads via MiXCR. The sample holds some 8,100 clones, over 25% seen once. The CDR3 contains 14 residues. Germline CDR1 is SNHLY and CDR2 is FYNNEI. V lost 7 bases and J lost 3; bases outside the gene matches: 7. The TCR comes from a female donor with papillary thyroid cancer or a benign thyroid nodule (not recorded which). Some clones in this sample may be carry-over from other donors' samples. Sequencing was done on a sample of tumor tissue. The V gene is TRBV2, the J gene TRBJ2-7; 9 bases line up with TRBD1. As DNA, the CDR3 is TGTGCCAGCACCGACAGGGGGGGGTACTACGAGCAGTACTTC. Translation gives CASTDRGGYYEQYF.